These T cell receptor beta chains were read from a single sample in a study of blood T cell repertoires in COVID-19. Clones were read by immunoSEQ multiplex PCR, and TCRdb kept only the in-frame ones, dropping some. The table includes roughly 120,000 clones, 86% detected once. Input material: peripheral blood. The origin of the receptors is a man between 65 and 85 years old who had recovered from COVID-19. Both conserved end residues are part of each CDR3.

v_gene,CDR3aa
TRBV7-9,CASSWTSLDTQYF
TRBV24-1,CATSDTGTGYEKLFF
TRBV11-2,CASSSRTGANYEQYF
TRBV3-1/TRBV3-2,CASSQETGGYEQYF
TRBV7-2,CASSLGPSRGEKLFF
TRBV5-4,CASSLSPGREGETQYF
TRBV21-1,CASSKDEGASYGYTF
TRBV28,CASTRLQGPYGYTF
TRBV19,CASSIEAGSSGELFF
TRBV7-2,CASSNRFPTNTGELFF
TRBV9,CASSAGGADTQYF
TRBV19,CASRATGQGNSPLHF
TRBV6-6,CASSYSSTGHSYEQYF
TRBV7-3,CASSDSGRNTGELFF
TRBV5-5,CASSLWEGANSPLHF
TRBV24-1,CATSDAGQHQETQYF
TRBV19,CASSIGGLAGGTGELFF